These 23 T cell receptor beta chains share one sample of origin, sequenced in a study of a mutant IDH1 vaccine in newly diagnosed glioma. Some clones are missing from TCRdb's copy, which holds only in-frame ones; the method was immunoSEQ multiplex PCR. Among some 21,000 clones listed, around nine tenths were seen once. The sample's time point: week 11, during vaccination. The content of each vaccine dose was 300 ug of mutant IDH1 20-mer peptide, and topical imiquimod accompanied it. These receptors have no identified antigens. Source: PBMCs, taken from a glioma patient whose treatment included an IDH1 peptide vaccine. These receptors all stem from a woman between 40 and 55 years old with glioma.

The chain links TRBV4-1 to TRBJ2-2; no reliable D call. V lost 1 base and J 5 bases, leaving 8 bases between the germline ends. The CDR3 runs to 14 residues. Looked up from germline, CDR1 is MGHRA and CDR2 is YSYEKL. The CDR3 loop is CASSQGTRTGELFF. The CDR3 DNA follows: TGCGCCAGCAGCCAAGGTACAAGGACCGGGGAGCTGTTTTTT.

This rearrangement joins TRBV6-1 to TRBJ1-1; no firm D call. The V and J ends lost 2 bases and 2 bases respectively, with 6 bases between them. CDR1 and CDR2 (germline): MNHNS, SASEGT. This CDR3 has 13 amino acids. The CDR3 coding sequence is TGTGCCAGCAGTGAACAGTACAACACTGAAGCTTTCTTT. It yields the protein CASSEQYNTEAFF.

This chain links TRBV7-9 with TRBJ2-7; TRBD2 aligns across 9 bases. Germline V gene lookup returns CDR1 SEHNR and CDR2 FQNEAQ (reference sequence). Losses at the gene ends were 3 bases for V and 3 bases for J; bases not matched to a gene: 3. The CDR3 is made up of 14 amino acids. The CDR3 nucleotides are TGTGCCAGCAGCTTTCCGACTAGCGGCTACGAGCAGTACTTC. It yields the protein CASSFPTSGYEQYF.

The rearrangement joins TRBV19 to TRBJ1-5; D is undetermined. V was trimmed by 5 bases and J by 0 bases, leaving 11 bases between them. Germline CDR1 is LNHDA and CDR2 is SQIVND (reference sequence). This CDR3 has 15 residues. The CDR3 coding sequence is TGTGCCAGTAGTCGGGGAGAGGCTAGCAATCAGCCCCAGCATTTT. This encodes CASSRGEASNQPQHF.

The V and J genes are TRBV2 and TRBJ2-1, with TRBD2 identical over 7 bases. This CDR3 has 15 amino acids. Germline-derived CDR1 and CDR2 are SNHLY and FYNNEI. Unmatched junction bases numbered 7, after V lost 6 bases and J lost 2 bases. The CDR3 sequence: CASRETSVAYNEQFF. CDR3 coding DNA: TGTGCCAGCAGGGAAACTAGCGTAGCCTACAATGAGCAGTTCTTC.

V and J are TRBV15 and TRBJ2-4, with TRBD2 as a possible D gene (6 bases). V lost 1 base and J lost 0, with 19 bases in between. This CDR3 is built from 19 residues. The germline CDR1 and CDR2 sequences are LNHNV and YYDKDF (reference sequence). This CDR3 is CATSRGDGGAIIAKNIQYF. CDR3 in DNA: TGTGCCACCAGCAGAGGGGACGGCGGGGCGATCATAGCCAAAAACATTCAGTACTTC.

The rearrangement links TRBV30 to TRBJ1-4; D may be TRBD1 (6 bases). The V gene lost 2 bases and the J gene lost 8 bases, with 18 bases spanning the gap. Germline CDR1 GTSNPN, CDR2 SVGIG (reference sequence). The CDR3 extends over 15 amino acids. CDR3 sequence reads: CAWSSPGPGGEKLFF. CDR3 DNA: TGTGCCTGGAGTTCTCCCGGGCCCGGGGGCGAAAAACTGTTTTTT.

This rearrangement joins TRBV7-2 to TRBJ2-2, with 8 bases identical to TRBD1. The CDR3 consists of 16 residues. The V segment lost 3 bases and the J segment 0 bases; nucleotides outside the gene matches: 3. Germline V gene sequence: CDR1 SGHTA, CDR2 FQGNSA. This chain's CDR3 is CASSLTGVANTGELFF. The CDR3 DNA follows: TGTGCCAGCAGCTTGACAGGGGTGGCGAACACCGGGGAGCTGTTTTTT.

The chain joins TRBV5-5 to TRBJ1-4; D unclear. The V gene lost 0 bases and the J gene lost 10 bases, with 13 bases spanning the gap. The germline V gene encodes CDR1 SGHKS and CDR2 YYEKEE (reference sequence). CDR3 length: 14 residues. The CDR3 nucleotides read TGTGCCAGCAGCTTGGGGACCGCGCCCGGAAAACTGTTTTTT. It encodes CASSLGTAPGKLFF.

The CDR3 sequence: CASSQDAAGEGWPVQPQHF. DNA of the CDR3: TGCGCCAGCAGCCAAGATGCGGCAGGGGAGGGTTGGCCAGTTCAGCCCCAGCATTTT. The gene calls are TRBV4-1 and TRBJ1-5; possible D gene TRBD1, 6 bases. CDR3 length: 19 residues. V lost 0 bases and J lost 6, with 24 bases in between. CDR1 is MGHRA and CDR2 is YSYEKL in the germline V gene.

The V gene is TRBV4-1, the J gene TRBJ1-2; 7 nucleotides line up with TRBD1. The junction had 8 bases not matched to a gene; V was cut back by 2 bases and J by 8 bases. The V gene's germline CDR1 is MGHRA and CDR2 YSYEKL. The CDR3 contains 14 residues. The DNA for the CDR3 is TGCGCCAGCAGCCAATTGGGACAGTTAGAGGGCTACACCTTC. It is translated as CASSQLGQLEGYTF.

J is TRBJ2-2 and V is TRBV5-1; 7 bases align to TRBD1. The germline gives CDR1 SGHRS, CDR2 YFSETQ. Trimming took 4 bases from V and 2 from J; bases not matched to a gene: 5. This CDR3 is 15 amino acids long. The CDR3 DNA sequence: TGCGCCAGCAGCCCGGGACAGACCAACACCGGGGAGCTGTTTTTT. It specifies CASSPGQTNTGELFF.

The chain uses TRBV5-1 and TRBJ2-1; D unclear. Germline V gives CDR1 SGHRS, CDR2 YFSETQ. V lost 2 bases, J lost 6 bases, and 15 bases lay in between. This CDR3 contains 15 residues. The CDR3 reads CASSFGRVGVNEQFF. DNA of the CDR3: TGCGCCAGCAGCTTTGGAAGGGTTGGGGTCAATGAGCAGTTCTTC.

V gene TRBV12-5 combines with J gene TRBJ1-5; 8 nucleotides line up with TRBD1. The CDR3 has 15 residues. CDR1 is LGHNT, CDR2 FRNRAP, per germline. The V and J ends lost 6 bases and 0 bases, in that order; junction bases with no gene match: 4. The CDR3 DNA reads TGTGCTAGTGGCCCTACAGGGGGTAGCAATCAGCCCCAGCATTTT. This sequence encodes CASGPTGGSNQPQHF.

J is TRBJ1-1 and V is TRBV5-6; 9 bases are shared with TRBD1. Unmatched junction bases numbered 2, after V lost 4 bases and J lost 4 bases. Germline lookup yields CDR1 SGHDT and CDR2 YYEEEE. This CDR3 is built from 13 residues. CDR3 sequence: CASSRDRVTEAFF. In DNA, the CDR3 is TGTGCCAGCAGCCGGGACAGGGTCACTGAAGCTTTCTTT.

This rearrangement joins TRBV25-1 to TRBJ1-1; TRBD1 matches at 8 bases. From germline, CDR1 is MGHDK and CDR2 SYGVNS. Trimming at V came to 7 bases and at J to 4 bases, leaving 11 bases not matched to a gene. There are 15 residues in the CDR3. The CDR3 is CASTTTGGSRTEAFF. The CDR3 nucleotides are TGTGCCAGCACCACTACAGGGGGGTCGCGCACTGAAGCTTTCTTT.

The chain joins TRBV7-2 to TRBJ1-4, with 7 positions matching TRBD1. Germline V lookup: CDR1 SGHTA, CDR2 FQGNSA. Trimming cost V 1 base and J 8 bases; bases outside gene matches: 7. The CDR3 spans 15 residues. CDR3 bases: TGTGCCAGCAGCTTAGACGGGACAGTGGGGGAAAAACTGTTTTTT. Its translation: CASSLDGTVGEKLFF.

V is TRBV18 and J is TRBJ2-7; D possibly corresponds to TRBD1 (5 bases). CDR1 and CDR2 from the germline V gene are KGHSH and LQKENI. V shed 2 bases and J shed 1 base, with 6 bases lying between them. This CDR3 has 13 amino acids. DNA for the CDR3: TGTGCCAGCTCACCAGGGGCATCCTACGAGCAGTACTTC. This translates into CASSPGASYEQYF.

The DNA for the CDR3 is TGCGCCAGCAGTAAGGACAGGGAGACGGGGACCCAGTACTTC. Translating gives CASSKDRETGTQYF. The chain has TRBV10-2 and TRBJ2-5, with TRBD1 identical over 8 bases. The CDR3 is 14 residues long. The junction had 9 bases not matched to a gene; V was cut back by 5 bases and J by 7 bases. Germline CDR1 is WSHSY and CDR2 is SAAADI.

The chain carries TRBV5-4 and TRBJ1-2; no definite D call. Trimming stripped 4 bases from V and 3 bases from J, with 13 bases between. Germline CDR1 SGHNT, CDR2 YYREEE (reference sequence). The CDR3 loop spans 14 amino acids. The CDR3 sequence: CASSPEVGHYGYTF. The CDR3 DNA is TGTGCCAGCAGCCCGGAGGTCGGACACTATGGCTACACCTTC.

The chain carries TRBV29-1 and TRBJ2-3; the D is unclear. Germline V gene data show CDR1 as SQVTM and CDR2 as ANQGSEA. This CDR3 is 10 amino acids long. Trimming took off 4 bases at V and 7 bases at J, with 6 bases between the two ends. The CDR3 protein is CSVGSNTQYF. The CDR3 region has the DNA TGCAGCGTTGGTAGCAATACGCAGTATTTT.

The gene calls are TRBV5-4 and TRBJ2-7; 9 positions match TRBD2. The CDR3 covers 15 residues. The junction had 4 bases not matched to a gene; V was cut back by 1 base and J by 2 bases. The V gene's germline CDR1 is SGHNT and CDR2 YYREEE (reference sequence). The CDR3 here is CASSLISGGTYEQYF. CDR3 sequence (DNA): TGTGCCAGCAGCTTGATTAGCGGGGGCACCTACGAGCAGTACTTC. The complete variable domain, with remaining parts taken from reference TRBV5-4 and TRBJ2-7, reads ETGVTQSPTHLIKTRGQQVTLRCSSQSGHNTVSWYQQALGQGPQFIFQYYREEENGRGNFPPRFSGLQFPNYSSELNVNALELDDSALYLCASSLISGGTYEQYFGPGTRLTVT.

V usage is TRBV6-5 and J usage is TRBJ1-2, with D perhaps TRBD1 (5 bases). The V gene's germline CDR1 is MNHEY and CDR2 SVGAGI. The CDR3 length is 16 residues. Trimming cost V 2 bases and J 4 bases, with 17 bases left between them. The CDR3 DNA reads as TGTGCCAGCAGTTACGATCACAGCCTCGGGGGCTATGGCTACACCTTC. It specifies CASSYDHSLGGYGYTF.